The next 30 T cell receptor beta chains were all read from a single sample in a study of OX40 agonist ivuxolimab in advanced cancers. TCRdb's copy holds only in-frame clones and misses some; the assay was immunoSEQ multiplex PCR. The table shows about 69,000 clones, with about nine tenths occurring only once. The sample was CD4+ or CD8+ T cells sorted from blood, taken in a trial of the OX40 agonist ivuxolimab. The receptors derive from an adult with an advanced solid tumor such as melanoma, head and neck, liver or kidney cancer.

The J gene is TRBJ1-5, the V gene TRBV18, with TRBD1 matching 7 bases. The CDR3 has 17 amino acids. Germline V lookup: CDR1 KGHSH, CDR2 LQKENI. V trimming: 6 bases; J trimming: 0 bases; junction bases outside the gene matches: 11. The CDR3, as DNA: TGTGCCAGCTCCCCCGGACAGGAGCGCTATAGCAATCAGCCCCAGCATTTT. Translated: CASSPGQERYSNQPQHF.

The V and J genes are TRBV5-1 and TRBJ1-4; D is undetermined. Germline V gives CDR1 SGHRS, CDR2 YFSETQ. V was cut by 4 bases and J by 2 bases, with 6 bases left in between. This CDR3 has 13 amino acids. The CDR3: CASSKETNEKLFF. The DNA of the CDR3 is TGCGCCAGCAGCAAGGAGACTAATGAAAAACTGTTTTTT.

DNA for the CDR3: TGTGCCAGCAGCCGGACTAGCGGGAGCTACAATGAGCAGTTCTTC. Translating it yields CASSRTSGSYNEQFF. The chain couples TRBV6-1 to TRBJ2-1, with TRBD2 matching 13 bases. The junction had 2 bases not matched to a gene; V was cut back by 6 bases and J by 3 bases. The length of the CDR3 is 15 residues. CDR1 and CDR2 from the germline V gene are MNHNS and SASEGT.

This rearrangement joins TRBV19 to TRBJ2-1; 12 positions match TRBD2. J gave up 5 bases and V 3 bases, and 2 bases lay outside the gene matches. From germline, CDR1 is LNHDA and CDR2 SQIVND (reference sequence). This CDR3 has 15 amino acids. The CDR3 protein is CASSILAGGNNEQFF. Here the CDR3 DNA reads TGTGCCAGTAGTATTCTAGCGGGAGGGAACAATGAGCAGTTCTTC.

This chain connects TRBV2 to TRBJ2-2, with D perhaps TRBD2 (5 bases). Germline V gene data show CDR1 as SNHLY and CDR2 as FYNNEI. Between the trimmed V and J ends, which lost 6 bases and 4 bases, there was a span of 9 bases. CDR3 length: 13 residues. The CDR3 DNA is TGTGCCAGCAGGGGAGAGACCACCGGGGAGCTGTTTTTT. It specifies CASRGETTGELFF. Full variable domain (outside the CDR3, taken from reference TRBV2 and TRBJ2-2): EPEVTQTPSHQVTQMGQEVILRCVPISNHLYFYWYRQILGQKVEFLVSFYNNEISEKSEIFDDQFSVERPDGSNFTLKIRSTKLEDSAMYFCASRGETTGELFFGEGSRLTVL.

The table lists this clone with a few counts. V is TRBV19 and J is TRBJ2-5; D might be TRBD1 (5 bases). Germline V gene lookup returns CDR1 LNHDA and CDR2 SQIVND (reference sequence). The CDR3 is 12 amino acids. V gave up 6 bases and J gave up 5 bases, with 10 bases separating them. CDR3 sequence: CASSRARETQYF. The DNA of the CDR3 is TGTGCCAGTAGCAGGGCGCGGGAGACCCAGTACTTC.

This clone has a single count. The gene calls are TRBV27 and TRBJ1-1; tentatively, D is TRBD1 (5 bases). Trimming removed 4 bases from V and 1 base from J, with 19 bases in between. CDR1 MNHEY and CDR2 SMNVEV come from the germline V gene (reference sequence). CDR3 size: 17 residues. The CDR3 protein is CASSSLTGPVRNTEAFF. The DNA of the CDR3 is TGTGCCAGCAGTTCTCTTACGGGACCCGTCAGGAACACTGAAGCTTTCTTT.

The V call is TRBV6-5, the J call TRBJ2-7, with TRBD1 matching 9 bases. CDR1 is MNHEY, CDR2 SVGAGI, per germline. The CDR3 runs to 15 residues. The V segment lost 4 bases and the J segment 5 bases; nucleotides outside the gene matches: 9. CDR3 region: CASSSLDRGYHEQYF. DNA for the CDR3: TGTGCCAGCAGTTCCTTGGACAGGGGATACCACGAGCAGTACTTC.

The rearrangement uses TRBV19 and TRBJ2-3; D is uncertain. The CDR3 consists of 15 residues. The germline V gene has CDR1 LNHDA and CDR2 SQIVND (reference sequence). Trimming took off 3 bases at V and 2 bases at J, with 12 bases between the two ends. DNA of the CDR3: TGTGCCAGTAGTATCGGGCAGGCAAACACAGATACGCAGTATTTT. Its protein is CASSIGQANTDTQYF.

The chain employs TRBV7-9 and TRBJ2-7; the match to TRBD2 covers 7 bases. Germline lookup yields CDR1 SEHNR and CDR2 FQNEAQ (reference sequence). The V gene end was trimmed by 5 bases and the J gene end by 4 bases; junction bases not matched to a gene: 5. The CDR3 extends over 13 amino acids. CDR3 sequence: CASSHGTTYEQYF. In nucleotides, the CDR3 is TGTGCCAGCAGCCACGGGACTACTTACGAGCAGTACTTC.

This chain joins TRBV9 and TRBJ2-5; a possible D gene is TRBD2 (6 bases). Germline V gene data show CDR1 as SGDLS and CDR2 as YYNGEE. The CDR3 covers 17 residues. V lost 0 bases and J 5 bases, leaving 20 bases between the germline ends. The CDR3 bases are TGTGCCAGCAGCGTAGGACGGGGCGGGACGAGGTCGGAGACCCAGTACTTC. Protein sequence: CASSVGRGGTRSETQYF.

The chain recombines TRBV11-2 with TRBJ1-1; D unclear. This CDR3 spans 12 amino acids. CDR1 is SGHAT, CDR2 FQNNGV, per germline. Trimming pared 1 base from V and 4 bases from J, leaving 4 bases between. This chain's CDR3 is CASSLASTEAFF. Written as DNA, the CDR3 is TGTGCCAGCAGCTTAGCCAGCACTGAAGCTTTCTTT.

CDR3 loop: CASSLFQTVSSGNTIYF. CDR3 coding DNA: TGTGCCAGCAGCTTATTCCAGACAGTGAGCTCTGGAAACACCATATATTTT. The gene calls are TRBV11-2 and TRBJ1-3; TRBD1 might be the D (5 bases). CDR3 length: 17 amino acids. CDR1 SGHAT and CDR2 FQNNGV come from the germline V gene. Trimming shortened V by 2 bases and J by 0 bases, and 14 bases separated the two germline ends. The full variable domain, rest sourced from reference TRBV11-2 and TRBJ1-3, is EAGVAQSPRYKIIEKRQSVAFWCNPISGHATLYWYQQILGQGPKLLIQFQNNGVVDDSQLPKDRFSAERLKGVDSTLKIQPAKLEDSAVYLCASSLFQTVSSGNTIYFGEGSWLTVV.

V usage is TRBV11-1 and J usage is TRBJ2-1; D not certain. This CDR3 comprises 12 residues. Germline CDR1 reads SGHAT; CDR2 reads FQDESV (reference sequence). Trimming stripped 5 bases from V and 9 bases from J, with 11 bases between. The CDR3 DNA is TGTGCCAGCAGCCCCGCGGCCCCTGAGCAGTTCTTC. It is translated as CASSPAAPEQFF.

The chain has TRBV29-1 and TRBJ2-1, with 8 bases aligning to TRBD2. The CDR3 covers 14 residues. Germline assignment: CDR1 SQVTM and CDR2 ANQGSEA. V gave up 2 bases and J gave up 10 bases; unmatched junction bases: 10. The CDR3: CSVEYGRALWEQFF. The DNA for the CDR3 is TGCAGCGTTGAATACGGGAGGGCCCTTTGGGAGCAGTTCTTC.

The chain uses TRBV5-1 and TRBJ2-3; D might be TRBD1 (5 bases). The V and J ends lost 3 bases and 2 bases respectively, with 10 bases between them. CDR3 size: 14 residues. Germline values: CDR1 SGHRS, CDR2 YFSETQ. The CDR3 loop is CASSYPTDTDTQYF. The CDR3 DNA sequence: TGCGCCAGCAGCTACCCGACAGACACAGATACGCAGTATTTT.

The V gene is TRBV5-1, the J gene TRBJ1-3; D possibly corresponds to TRBD1 (5 bases). Germline V lookup: CDR1 SGHRS, CDR2 YFSETQ. The CDR3 contains 14 residues. V lost 2 bases and J 2 bases, leaving 8 bases between the germline ends. CDR3: CASSFKGAGNTIYF. The CDR3 nucleotides read TGCGCCAGCAGCTTCAAAGGGGCTGGAAACACCATATATTTT.

This clone has just a few counts. The chain employs TRBV10-1 and TRBJ1-1, with D possibly matching TRBD1 (6 bases). The V gene lost 2 bases and the J gene lost 4 bases, with 11 bases spanning the gap. CDR3 length: 14 amino acids. Germline V gene data show CDR1 as WNHNN and CDR2 as SYGVQD (reference sequence). The CDR3 nucleotides are TGCGCCAGCAGTGAGACAGGGACGGCCACTGAAGCTTTCTTT. It is translated as CASSETGTATEAFF.

The chain links TRBV28 to TRBJ2-5; TRBD2 might be the D (6 bases). With 3 bases removed from V and 5 bases from J, the gap between germline ends came to 16 bases. CDR3 length: 15 residues. CDR1 MDHEN and CDR2 SYDVKM come from the germline V gene. The CDR3 DNA follows: TGTGCCAGCAGTTTTGGGGCACTAGCCCGGGAGACCCAGTACTTC. It translates to CASSFGALARETQYF. The variable domain in full, with the rest retrieved from reference TRBV28 and TRBJ2-5, is DVKVTQSSRYLVKRTGEKVFLECVQDMDHENMFWYRQDPGLGLRLIYFSYDVKMKEKGDIPEGYSVSREKKERFSLILESASTNQTSMYLCASSFGALARETQYFGPGTRLLVL.

This chain joins TRBV27 and TRBJ2-7; D is ambiguous. This CDR3 contains 13 residues. Between the trimmed V and J ends, which lost 2 bases and 2 bases, there was a span of 7 bases. Germline CDR1 is MNHEY and CDR2 is SMNVEV (reference sequence). The CDR3 spells CASSLGFAYEQYF. CDR3 sequence (DNA): TGTGCCAGCAGTTTAGGGTTCGCCTACGAGCAGTACTTC.

The chain links TRBV27 to TRBJ2-4; 7 nucleotides align to TRBD1. From germline, CDR1 is MNHEY and CDR2 SMNVEV (reference sequence). With 4 bases clipped from V and 1 base from J, the junction kept 7 bases outside the gene matches. This CDR3 region has 16 residues. CDR3 sequence reads: CASSSYSGQAKNIQYF. The CDR3 nucleotides are TGTGCCAGCAGTTCTTATTCGGGACAGGCCAAAAACATTCAGTACTTC.

This clone was seen a single time. The chain couples TRBV10-2 to TRBJ2-2; 7 bases align to TRBD1. Germline V lookup: CDR1 WSHSY, CDR2 SAAADI. V lost 8 bases, J lost 0 bases, and 6 bases stayed unmatched. The CDR3 extends over 15 amino acids. As DNA, the CDR3 is TGCGCCAGCTCCAGGGGGATCGCGAACACCGGGGAGCTGTTTTTT. Its protein product is CASSRGIANTGELFF.

This clone was counted a few times. The chain employs TRBV6-1 and TRBJ2-1; D is possibly TRBD1 (5 bases). Germline V lookup: CDR1 MNHNS, CDR2 SASEGT. This CDR3 comprises 15 residues. V lost 6 bases, J lost 4 bases, and 16 bases lay in between. CDR3: CASRGDSITYNEQFF. CDR3 DNA: TGTGCCAGCAGGGGCGACAGCATCACTTACAATGAGCAGTTCTTC.

This clone is medium-sized (0.01 to 0.1%) within its sample. The J gene is TRBJ1-2, the V gene TRBV2, with 9 bases fitting TRBD1. Germline-derived CDR1 and CDR2 are SNHLY and FYNNEI. V gave up 1 base and J gave up 8 bases; unmatched junction bases: 11. The CDR3 spans 16 residues. In DNA form, the CDR3 reads TGTGCCAGCAGTGAAGAGAAAGGGACAGGGAATTACGGCTACACCTTC. Translated: CASSEEKGTGNYGYTF.

J is TRBJ1-2 and V is TRBV5-6; D remains unclear. The CDR3 covers 16 residues. CDR1 and CDR2 from the germline V gene are SGHDT and YYEEEE. With 2 bases removed from V and 6 bases from J, the gap between germline ends came to 20 bases. The CDR3 region has the DNA TGTGCCAGCAGCTTCTTAGGGCTTTCGGTCCGACATGGCTACACCTTC. This codes for CASSFLGLSVRHGYTF. The variable domain in full, completed from reference TRBV5-6 and TRBJ1-2, reads DAGVTQSPTHLIKTRGQQVTLRCSPKSGHDTVSWYQQALGQGPQFIFQYYEEEERQRGNFPDRFSGHQFPNYSSELNVNALLLGDSALYLCASSFLGLSVRHGYTFGSGTRLTVV.

The CDR3 reads CASRPGRLTTANEQYF. The CDR3 nucleotides are TGTGCCAGCCGTCCCGGGAGATTGACAACTGCGAACGAGCAGTACTTC. This chain uses TRBV7-9 with TRBJ2-7, with D tentatively TRBD2 (6 bases). This CDR3 is built from 16 residues. CDR1 and CDR2 from the germline V gene are SEHNR and FQNEAQ (reference sequence). V lost 8 bases, J lost 5 bases, and 25 bases lay in between.

The chain links TRBV27 to TRBJ2-3; D may be TRBD1 (8 bases). This CDR3 has 15 residues. Germline lookup yields CDR1 MNHEY and CDR2 SMNVEV (reference sequence). The V end lost 7 bases, the J end lost 3 bases, and 17 bases lay between the germline ends. CDR3 nucleotide sequence: TGTGCCAGCACCCGGACAGGGAGGGGAACAGATACGCAGTATTTT. As protein: CASTRTGRGTDTQYF.

The chain recombines TRBV19 with TRBJ1-3, with 7 nucleotides matching TRBD1. Trimming cost V 5 bases and J 0 bases; bases outside gene matches: 7. The length of the CDR3 is 16 residues. Germline values: CDR1 LNHDA, CDR2 SQIVND (reference sequence). The CDR3 DNA sequence: TGTGCCAGTAGTGCATACAGGGGCTTCTCTGGAAACACCATATATTTT. It encodes CASSAYRGFSGNTIYF.

The gene calls are TRBV2 and TRBJ2-1; D call uncertain. Trimming cost V 6 bases and J 8 bases, with 8 bases left between them. The CDR3 contains 11 residues. Germline V gene lookup returns CDR1 SNHLY and CDR2 FYNNEI. CDR3 region: CASSSEDEQFF. DNA for the CDR3: TGTGCCAGCAGCTCTGAGGATGAGCAGTTCTTC.

This clone was detected only once. This chain joins TRBV5-1 and TRBJ2-2; D is unresolved. Germline loops: CDR1 SGHRS, CDR2 YFSETQ. The CDR3 consists of 15 residues. Trimming cost V 1 base and J 0 bases, with 7 bases left between them. The CDR3 DNA is TGCGCCAGCAGCTTGAGAGAAACGAACACCGGGGAGCTGTTTTTT. Its translation is CASSLRETNTGELFF.